Below are 14 T cell receptor beta chains sequenced from a single sample in a study of OX40 agonist ivuxolimab in advanced cancers. Clones were sequenced by immunoSEQ multiplex PCR, and TCRdb holds only the in-frame ones, with some missing. Found here are roughly 120,000 clones, approximately 89% of them singletons; the top ten hold 0.27%. Sequencing used CD4+ or CD8+ T cells sorted from blood, obtained in a trial of the OX40 agonist ivuxolimab. The source of these receptors is an adult with an advanced solid tumor such as melanoma, head and neck, liver or kidney cancer.

The chain is built from TRBV5-4 and TRBJ2-2, with 7 bases aligning to TRBD1. V shed 6 bases and J 0 bases; nucleotides not matched to a gene: 8. CDR1 is SGHNT and CDR2 is YYREEE in the germline V gene (reference sequence). The CDR3 has 16 residues. Here the CDR3 DNA reads TGTGCCAGCACCCCAACTACAGGGGCGAACACCGGGGAGCTGTTTTTT. It codes for CASTPTTGANTGELFF. Variable domain in full (rest from reference TRBV5-4 and TRBJ2-2): ETGVTQSPTHLIKTRGQQVTLRCSSQSGHNTVSWYQQALGQGPQFIFQYYREEENGRGNFPPRFSGLQFPNYSSELNVNALELDDSALYLCASTPTTGANTGELFFGEGSRLTVL.

This CDR3 is CASSGLGSYEQYF. CDR3 DNA: TGTGCCAGCAGTGGGCTAGGAAGTTACGAGCAGTACTTC. The chain joins TRBV2 to TRBJ2-7, with D hard to call. The V end lost 4 bases, the J end lost 4 bases, and 11 bases lay between the germline ends. Germline V gene data show CDR1 as SNHLY and CDR2 as FYNNEI. The CDR3 is 13 amino acids.

The chain is built from TRBV19 and TRBJ1-5, with TRBD1 identical over 10 bases. This CDR3 has 15 amino acids. Unmatched junction bases numbered 6, after V lost 5 bases and J lost 5 bases. The germline V gene has CDR1 LNHDA and CDR2 SQIVND (reference sequence). Here the CDR3 DNA reads TGTGCCAGTAGTGGGACCGGGACAGGGGATCAGCCCCAGCATTTT. Protein: CASSGTGTGDQPQHF.

The chain is built from TRBV6-1 and TRBJ1-5; no reliable D call. This CDR3 is built from 15 residues. The germline V gene has CDR1 MNHNS and CDR2 SASEGT. V lost 0 bases, J lost 3 bases, and 9 bases lay in between. CDR3: CASSEARVDNQPQHF. CDR3 coding DNA: TGTGCCAGCAGTGAAGCGCGGGTAGACAATCAGCCCCAGCATTTT.

J is TRBJ2-2 and V is TRBV7-8; D remains ambiguous. CDR1 is SGHVS and CDR2 is FQNEAQ in the germline V gene. CDR3 size: 12 residues. V was clipped by 1 base and J by 6 bases, with 3 bases between them. The CDR3 DNA reads TGTGCCAGCAGCTTAGGACCCGGGGAGCTGTTTTTT. It translates to CASSLGPGELFF. The full variable domain, in which reference TRBV7-8 and TRBJ2-2 provide the parts outside the CDR3, is GAGVSQSPRYKVAKRGQDVALRCDPISGHVSLFWYQQALGQGPEFLTYFQNEAQLDKSGLPSDRFFAERPEGSVSTLKIQRTQQEDSAVYLCASSLGPGELFFGEGSRLTVL.

The chain joins TRBV4-2 to TRBJ2-7; TRBD2 matches 7 bases. Germline V CDR1 and CDR2: LGHNA, YNFKEQ. J was trimmed by 5 bases and V by 0 bases; bases with no gene match: 1. There are 13 residues in the CDR3. CDR3 residues: CASSQEGRDEQYF. The CDR3 bases are TGTGCCAGCAGCCAAGAAGGGAGGGACGAGCAGTACTTC.

The rearrangement joins TRBV6-6 to TRBJ1-4; D gene unclear. With 9 bases removed from V and 0 bases from J, the gap between germline ends came to 14 bases. The CDR3 spans 15 residues. CDR1 MNHNY and CDR2 SVGAGI come from the germline V gene (reference sequence). The CDR3 sequence is CASNPALATNEKLFF. In DNA form, the CDR3 reads TGTGCCAGTAACCCAGCCCTTGCAACTAATGAAAAACTGTTTTTT.

The genes are TRBV6-6 and TRBJ1-2; 8 nucleotides line up with TRBD1. The ends lost 5 bases at V and 7 bases at J; junction bases unmatched: 9. This CDR3 has 14 residues. CDR1 is MNHNY and CDR2 is SVGAGI in the germline V gene (reference sequence). CDR3 in amino acids: CASSRQGPPGGYTF. The CDR3 nucleotides are TGTGCCAGCAGTAGACAGGGGCCCCCCGGTGGCTACACCTTC.

This rearrangement joins TRBV30 to TRBJ2-1; 8 positions match TRBD1. Per the germline V gene, CDR1 is GTSNPN and CDR2 is SVGIG (reference sequence). Trimming took 5 bases from V and 1 from J; bases not matched to a gene: 7. The CDR3 loop spans 15 amino acids. The CDR3 sequence: CAWQGARVSYNEQFF. CDR3 DNA sequence: TGTGCCTGGCAGGGGGCGCGGGTTTCCTACAATGAGCAGTTCTTC.

V and J are TRBV10-3 and TRBJ2-2; TRBD1 agrees at 10 bases. Germline CDR1 reads ENHRY; CDR2 reads SYGVKD. This CDR3 is 13 amino acids long. V lost 11 bases, J lost 7 bases, and 7 bases stayed unmatched. This CDR3 is CASRQGAGGELFF. CDR3 DNA sequence: TGTGCCTCCCGACAGGGGGCAGGCGGGGAGCTGTTTTTT.

CDR3 protein: CASRGTGALGSEQFF. In DNA, the CDR3 is TGTGCCAGCAGGGGGACCGGGGCTCTGGGGAGTGAGCAGTTCTTC. The chain uses TRBV11-2 and TRBJ2-1, with D perhaps matching TRBD1 or TRBD2 (5 bases each). The germline gives CDR1 SGHAT, CDR2 FQNNGV. The CDR3 length is 15 residues. Trimming took off 6 bases at V and 9 bases at J, with 21 bases between the two ends.

The chain uses TRBV11-3 and TRBJ2-7; perhaps TRBD2 as D (6 bases). The V end was cut by 1 base, the J end by 0 bases, with 16 bases between. The CDR3 spans 17 residues. Germline CDR1 SGHNT, CDR2 YENEEA. The CDR3, as DNA: TGTGCCAGCAGCTTAGTCCCGAGGCTAGCGAGCTCCTACGAGCAGTACTTC. This encodes CASSLVPRLASSYEQYF.

The chain has TRBV4-2 and TRBJ2-3; tentative D call: TRBD2 (6 bases). V was cut by 0 bases and J by 3 bases, with 13 bases left in between. CDR1 and CDR2 from the germline V gene are LGHNA and YNFKEQ. This CDR3 spans 16 amino acids. The CDR3 spells CASSQDRSGGTDTQYF. For the CDR3, the DNA is TGTGCCAGCAGCCAAGATCGGAGTGGGGGGACAGATACGCAGTATTTT.

In this sample, this clone turned up once. The gene calls are TRBV5-1 and TRBJ2-7; 7 bases match TRBD1. This CDR3 has 15 amino acids. V trimming: 5 bases; J trimming: 0 bases; junction bases outside the gene matches: 8. Germline loops: CDR1 SGHRS, CDR2 YFSETQ. The CDR3 here is CASSSGTASSYEQYF. In nucleotides, the CDR3 is TGCGCCAGCAGTTCGGGGACAGCTAGCTCCTACGAGCAGTACTTC.